The 29 T cell receptor beta chains below were found in one sample sequenced in a study of CD8 T cells in ankylosing spondylitis. Each CDR3 protein is one row after TCRdb ran MiXCR on the 5' RACE reads. The table includes some 270,000 distinct CDR3 sequences, roughly 32% detected once. The sample taken for sequencing was blood, either unsorted or a sorted T cell fraction (not recorded which). The receptors were gathered from a male donor with ankylosing spondylitis or in good health (not recorded which).

V usage is TRBV5-5 and J usage is TRBJ1-6; D not resolved. V was trimmed by 4 bases and J by 9 bases, leaving 14 bases between them. Germline assignment: CDR1 SGHKS and CDR2 YYEKEE (reference sequence). This CDR3 has 14 residues. The CDR3 sequence is CASSQDGWFSPLHF. CDR3 coding DNA: TGTGCCAGCAGCCAGGACGGGTGGTTTTCACCCCTCCACTTT.

This chain uses TRBV11-2 with TRBJ2-2; 10 bases fit TRBD1. The CDR3 spans 16 residues. After removal of 1 base from V and 6 bases from J, the junction contained 5 bases not matched to a gene. The germline V gene encodes CDR1 SGHAT and CDR2 FQNNGV. The CDR3, as DNA: TGTGCCAGCAGCTTAGTAAGGACAGGGGGTGCCGGGGAGCTGTTTTTT. It is translated as CASSLVRTGGAGELFF.

The V call is TRBV12-3 or TRBV12-4, the J call TRBJ2-3; D perhaps matches TRBD1 (6 bases). CDR3 length: 14 residues. Trimming cost V 5 bases and J 4 bases, with 13 bases left between them. The CDR3 region is CASSTGHQADTQYF. The CDR3 DNA is TGTGCCAGCAGTACGGGACACCAGGCAGATACGCAGTATTTT.

This clonotype came up a few times. The chain employs TRBV4-2 and TRBJ1-2; TRBD1 aligns across 8 bases. This CDR3 region has 15 residues. In germline, CDR1 is LGHNA, CDR2 YNFKEQ. The V segment lost 0 bases and the J segment 7 bases; nucleotides outside the gene matches: 7. CDR3 sequence: CASSQEYQGAGGYTF. In DNA form, the CDR3 reads TGTGCCAGCAGCCAAGAATATCAGGGGGCAGGTGGCTACACCTTC.

The chain couples TRBV11-2 to TRBJ2-5; weak D call: TRBD2 (5 bases). Per germline, CDR1 SGHAT and CDR2 FQNNGV. The CDR3 has 13 amino acids. The V end was cut by 3 bases, the J end by 5 bases, with 10 bases between. In nucleotides, the CDR3 is TGTGCCAGCAGCTTCGGGATCAGGGAGACCCAGTACTTC. Translation: CASSFGIRETQYF.

This clonotype occurred once. The V gene is TRBV7-2, the J gene TRBJ2-3, with D possibly TRBD1 on 6 matching bases. V was shortened by 3 bases and J by 0 bases, with 13 bases between the two germline ends. CDR3 size: 16 residues. Germline V gene sequence: CDR1 SGHTA, CDR2 FQGNSA. The CDR3 reads CASSFRTVPSTDTQYF. In DNA form, the CDR3 reads TGTGCCAGCAGCTTTCGGACAGTCCCTAGCACAGATACGCAGTATTTT.

CDR3: CSARDGDSAYNEQFF. The CDR3 DNA sequence: TGCAGTGCTAGAGATGGAGATAGCGCTTACAATGAGCAGTTCTTC. The chain carries TRBV20-1 and TRBJ2-1, with D possibly TRBD2 on 5 matching bases. The CDR3 contains 15 residues. V lost 0 bases and J 4 bases, leaving 13 bases between the germline ends. Germline V gives CDR1 DFQATT, CDR2 SNEGSKA (reference sequence).

The rearrangement joins TRBV3-1 to TRBJ2-7; a weak D match, TRBD2 (6 bases). Germline values: CDR1 LGHDT, CDR2 YNNKEL (reference sequence). The CDR3 consists of 14 residues. Trimming took 4 bases from V and 6 from J, leaving 16 bases between them. Here the CDR3 DNA reads TGTGCCAGCAGCCCGGCACTAGCAGTAGGCGAGCAGTACTTC. Translation: CASSPALAVGEQYF.

CDR3 DNA: TGTGCCAGCAGCCCCGTTAGGACAGGGGCCTACAATGAGCAGTTCTTC. Amino acids: CASSPVRTGAYNEQFF. This chain uses TRBV7-9 with TRBJ2-1; 9 nucleotides match TRBD1. Trimming took 5 bases from V and 2 from J; bases not matched to a gene: 7. Germline CDR1 SEHNR, CDR2 FQNEAQ (reference sequence). The CDR3 is made up of 16 amino acids.

The CDR3, as DNA: TGTGCCAGCAGCCCCAGGGACAGTCCCTACGAGCAGTACTTC. This gives the protein CASSPRDSPYEQYF. V is TRBV5-6 and J is TRBJ2-7, with 7 bases matching TRBD1. The CDR3 spans 14 residues. CDR1 SGHDT and CDR2 YYEEEE come from the germline V gene. The junction had 6 bases not matched to a gene; V was cut back by 4 bases and J by 2 bases.

This sequence joins TRBV7-9 and TRBJ1-1; possibly TRBD1 for D (5 bases). The V gene's germline CDR1 is SEHNR and CDR2 FQNEAQ (reference sequence). V was pared by 2 bases and J by 10 bases, with 17 bases between. The CDR3 has 14 amino acids. DNA of the CDR3: TGTGCCAGCAGCTTAACGAGTCTGGGAAGGGGAGCTTTCTTT. It is translated as CASSLTSLGRGAFF.

The chain uses TRBV12-3 or TRBV12-4 and TRBJ2-3; D call uncertain. The V and J ends lost 3 bases and 2 bases respectively, with 6 bases between them. The CDR3 covers 13 residues. In DNA form, the CDR3 reads TGTGCCAGCAGTTTCGAAAACACAGATACGCAGTATTTT. Translated, it gives CASSFENTDTQYF.

The chain has TRBV3-1 and TRBJ1-3; D unresolved. Germline assignment: CDR1 LGHDT and CDR2 YNNKEL (reference sequence). CDR3 length: 14 amino acids. V was cut by 5 bases and J by 0 bases, with 8 bases left in between. The CDR3 region has the DNA TGTGCCAGCAGCTCCCGCAGCTCTGGAAACACCATATATTTT. It encodes CASSSRSSGNTIYF.

CDR3 in DNA: TGCAGTGCTAGGGTGGTGAACACCGGGGAGCTGTTTTTT. Translated, it gives CSARVVNTGELFF. The V gene is TRBV20-1, the J gene TRBJ2-2; D uncertain. Germline V gives CDR1 DFQATT, CDR2 SNEGSKA (reference sequence). The CDR3 consists of 13 residues. V lost 3 bases and J lost 1, with 6 bases in between.

The chain recombines TRBV6-1 with TRBJ2-7; D may be TRBD1 (6 bases). Germline CDR1 and CDR2: MNHNS and SASEGT. V was pared by 6 bases and J by 4 bases, with 16 bases between. There are 14 residues in the CDR3. In DNA form, the CDR3 reads TGTGCCAGCAGCTCCGGCAGGGGCAGATACGAGCAGTACTTC. Protein sequence: CASSSGRGRYEQYF.

The sample holds a few counts of this clonotype. V gene TRBV3-1 combines with J gene TRBJ2-5; TRBD2 matches 8 bases. Germline values: CDR1 LGHDT, CDR2 YNNKEL (reference sequence). This CDR3 contains 17 residues. The trim removed 1 base at V and 3 bases at J, leaving 10 bases unmatched. CDR3 bases: TGTGCCAGCAGCCAAGTAATCGCTAGCGGGTACGAAGAGACCCAGTACTTC. Its protein product is CASSQVIASGYEETQYF.

This clonotype has a handful of counts. CDR3: CSALSSREFGEQFF. CDR3 in DNA: TGCAGTGCCCTGTCGTCCAGGGAATTCGGTGAGCAGTTCTTC. The rearrangement uses TRBV20-1 and TRBJ2-1, with TRBD1 as a possible D gene (5 bases). CDR3 length: 14 amino acids. V lost 6 bases to trimming and J lost 9 bases, with 21 bases between them. Germline lookup yields CDR1 DFQATT and CDR2 SNEGSKA (reference sequence).

This clonotype has only a few counts. The rearrangement links TRBV20-1 to TRBJ2-2; D assignment may be TRBD1 or TRBD2 (6 bases each). The length of the CDR3 is 16 residues. Germline loops: CDR1 DFQATT, CDR2 SNEGSKA (reference sequence). The V gene lost 3 bases and the J gene lost 3 bases, with 17 bases spanning the gap. CDR3 nucleotides: TGCAGTGCTAGGGGGGAAGGAGGGGGTTACACCGGGGAGCTGTTTTTT. Its translation: CSARGEGGGYTGELFF.

The rearrangement uses TRBV20-1 and TRBJ1-5; D not certain. This CDR3 has 15 residues. The germline V gene has CDR1 DFQATT and CDR2 SNEGSKA (reference sequence). V shed 1 base and J shed 0 bases, with 10 bases lying between them. The CDR3 loop is CSARVVDYSNQPQHF. In nucleotides, the CDR3 is TGCAGTGCTAGAGTTGTAGATTATAGCAATCAGCCCCAGCATTTT.

This clonotype was seen only a few times. The CDR3 sequence: CAIRTSYRETQYF. The CDR3 nucleotides read TGTGCCATCAGGACCTCCTACAGGGAGACCCAGTACTTC. V gene TRBV10-3 combines with J gene TRBJ2-5; a weak D match, TRBD1 (5 bases). CDR1 and CDR2 from the germline V gene are ENHRY and SYGVKD. The length of the CDR3 is 13 residues. V shed 6 bases and J shed 5 bases, with 13 bases lying between them.

This clonotype was counted only a few times. This chain uses TRBV6-5 with TRBJ1-3; perhaps TRBD1 as D (5 bases). Germline V gene sequence: CDR1 MNHEY, CDR2 SVGAGI. The CDR3 is 15 residues long. Trimming shortened V by 5 bases and J by 0 bases, and 11 bases separated the two germline ends. CDR3 sequence (DNA): TGTGCCAGCAGTCACCCCGACAGCTCTGGAAACACCATATATTTT. As protein: CASSHPDSSGNTIYF.

The V call is TRBV5-8, the J call TRBJ2-7; D remains ambiguous. Germline CDR1 is SGHTS and CDR2 is YDEGEE. CDR3 length equals 13 residues. V was pared by 0 bases and J by 3 bases, with 7 bases between. CDR3 protein: CASSLDRDYEQYF. Written as DNA, the CDR3 is TGTGCCAGCAGCTTGGACAGAGACTACGAGCAGTACTTC.

This sequence joins TRBV4-2 and TRBJ2-1, with 12 bases that match TRBD2. Germline lookup yields CDR1 LGHNA and CDR2 YNFKEQ. The CDR3 is made up of 18 amino acids. The junction had 10 bases not matched to a gene; V was cut back by 1 base and J by 6 bases. The CDR3 coding sequence is TGTGCCAGCAGCCAAGGTTTGCGGGCTAGCGGGGGGGCCAATGAGCAGTTCTTC. This translates into CASSQGLRASGGANEQFF.

The chain combines TRBV11-2 with TRBJ2-2; tentatively, D is TRBD1 or TRBD2 (5 bases each). Germline CDR1 and CDR2: SGHAT and FQNNGV. Trimming stripped 6 bases from V and 5 bases from J, with 16 bases between. There are 15 residues in the CDR3. CDR3 in amino acids: CASSPSRGGTGELFF. CDR3 bases: TGTGCCAGCAGTCCCTCGAGGGGCGGGACCGGGGAGCTGTTTTTT.

The chain employs TRBV20-1 and TRBJ1-1, with D possibly TRBD1 on 6 matching bases. Germline assignment: CDR1 DFQATT and CDR2 SNEGSKA (reference sequence). This CDR3 region has 14 residues. The ends were cut back, 1 base at V and 5 bases at J, with 14 bases in the middle. DNA for the CDR3: TGCAGTGCTAGAGCCGTACAGGGTCGGACTGAAGCTTTCTTT. Protein sequence: CSARAVQGRTEAFF.

The chain has TRBV7-9 and TRBJ2-5, with D perhaps being TRBD1 or TRBD2 (5 bases each). Trimming took 4 bases from V and 3 from J, leaving 12 bases between them. The CDR3 contains 14 residues. Germline V CDR1 and CDR2: SEHNR, FQNEAQ (reference sequence). CDR3 sequence reads: CASSSWDRKETQYF. Written as DNA, the CDR3 is TGTGCCAGCAGCTCCTGGGACCGAAAAGAGACCCAGTACTTC.

This chain joins TRBV7-6 and TRBJ2-7, with 8 nucleotides matching TRBD2. The J segment lost 2 bases and the V segment lost 4 bases, leaving 7 bases of the junction unmatched. From germline, CDR1 is SGHVS and CDR2 FNYEAQ. This CDR3 spans 15 amino acids. The CDR3 here is CASSSATSGTYEQYF. In nucleotides, the CDR3 is TGTGCCAGCAGCTCCGCAACTAGCGGAACCTACGAGCAGTACTTC.

This CDR3 reads CASSHWGGTDTQYF. CDR3 nucleotides: TGTGCCAGCAGCCACTGGGGTGGGACAGATACGCAGTATTTT. The chain recombines TRBV7-2 with TRBJ2-3; D gene unclear. Trimming removed 5 bases at V and 3 bases at J, with 12 bases between. This CDR3 contains 14 residues. Looked up from germline, CDR1 is SGHTA and CDR2 is FQGNSA.

V and J are TRBV20-1 and TRBJ1-4, with unresolved D. Trimming cost V 6 bases and J 4 bases, with 9 bases left between them. Germline-derived CDR1 and CDR2 are DFQATT and SNEGSKA (reference sequence). The CDR3 extends over 12 amino acids. The CDR3 protein is CSALWGNEKLFF. CDR3 in DNA: TGCAGTGCACTTTGGGGTAATGAAAAACTGTTTTTT.